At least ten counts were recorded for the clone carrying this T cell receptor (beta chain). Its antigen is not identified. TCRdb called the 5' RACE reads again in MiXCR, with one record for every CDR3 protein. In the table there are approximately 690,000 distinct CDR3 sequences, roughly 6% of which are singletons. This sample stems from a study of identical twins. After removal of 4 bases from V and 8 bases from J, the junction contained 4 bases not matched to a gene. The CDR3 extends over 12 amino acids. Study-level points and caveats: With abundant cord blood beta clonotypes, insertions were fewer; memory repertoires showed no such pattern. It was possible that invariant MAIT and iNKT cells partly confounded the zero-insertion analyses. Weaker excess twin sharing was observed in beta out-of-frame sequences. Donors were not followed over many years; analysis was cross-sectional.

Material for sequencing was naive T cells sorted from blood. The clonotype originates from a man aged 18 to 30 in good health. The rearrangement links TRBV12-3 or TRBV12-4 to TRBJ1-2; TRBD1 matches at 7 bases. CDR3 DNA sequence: TGTGCCAGCAGTTATACAGGGGTCGGCTACACCTTC. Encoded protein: CASSYTGVGYTF.